The 4 T cell receptor beta chains reported below all come from one sample, sequenced in a study of CD8+CD57+ T cells in acquired aplastic anemia (dated by TCRdb to the late 2010s). The sample was run on an Illumina HiSeq 2000. Profiling of TCR beta VDJ combinations and CDR3 sequences used genomic DNA as the template. The raw public data were reprocessed by TCRdb itself: fastp quality trimming at Q25, MiXCR clonotype calling, in-frame beta chains only. A single entry per CDR3 protein holds the most common genes and DNA from its merged rows. The sample table lists hundreds of thousands of distinct CDR3 sequences, approximately 79% of them with a count of one. 40% to 55% of the sample rests with the top ten. Expansion of CD8+CD57+ cells had been shown by flow cytometry in the patients chosen for sequencing. The source material was sorted CD4+, CD8+, or CD8+CD57+ T cells (not recorded which) from PBMCs. The receptors were sampled from a human donor with aplastic anemia.

A remark on this clonotype: A much bigger clone sits one base away, suggesting this may be a read error. The chain has TRBV9 and TRBJ2-2, with D maybe TRBD1 (5 bases). The CDR3 has 14 residues. Germline lookup yields CDR1 SGDLS and CDR2 YYNGEE. The CDR3 DNA is TGTGCCAGCAGCGTAGGGGGCTCGAGAAATCAGCCCCTTTTT. Its protein is CASSVGGSRNQPLF.

This clonotype has just one count. The chain links TRBV9 to TRBJ2-7; TRBD2 matches at 11 bases. Per the germline V gene, CDR1 is SGDLS and CDR2 is YYNGEE. The CDR3 runs to 14 residues. V gave up 3 bases and J gave up 12 bases; unmatched junction bases: 11. CDR3 sequence reads: CASSGSGGATDTYF. CDR3 coding DNA: TGTGCCAGCAGCGGTAGCGGGGGGGCGACAGATACGTACTTC.

V is TRBV7-9 and J is TRBJ1-1; 7 bases match TRBD1. CDR1 is SEHNR, CDR2 FQNEAQ, per germline (reference sequence). The CDR3 covers 15 residues. V trimming: 5 bases; J trimming: 13 bases; junction bases outside the gene matches: 19. DNA for the CDR3: TGTGCCAGCAGCCATTGGGACAGACAGGATACGCAGTATTTCTTT. This sequence encodes CASSHWDRQDTQYFF. Using reference TRBV7-9 and TRBJ1-1 for the parts outside the CDR3, the full variable domain is DTGVSQNPRHKITKRGQNVTFRCDPISEHNRLYWYRQTLGQGPEFLTYFQNEAQLEKSRLLSDRFSAERPKGSFSTLEIQRTEQGDSAMYLCASSHWDRQDTQYFFGQGTRLTVV.

The V call is TRBV7-9, the J call TRBJ1-5; D not resolved. Germline loops: CDR1 SEHNR, CDR2 FQNEAQ (reference sequence). V dropped 2 bases and J dropped 2 bases, with 10 bases sitting between them. There are 15 residues in the CDR3. This chain's CDR3 is CASSLIGEGNQPQHF. In DNA form, the CDR3 reads TGTGCCAGCAGCTTAATCGGGGAGGGCAATCAGCCCCAGCATTTT.